The 17 T cell receptor beta chains listed next were all sequenced from one sample in a study of post-analysis software for immune sequencing data. Overall study results and limits: Patients had higher frequencies than controls of a few TRBV segments, including TRBV5-6, TRBV5-1 and TRBV20-1.

Their antigen targets remain unknown. cDNA libraries for TCR beta contained unique molecular identifiers. TCRdb re-analysed the PCR reads in MiXCR, keeping a single row per CDR3 protein. In the table there are hundreds of thousands of distinct CDR3 sequences, about 57% of which are singletons. The source material was blood. The receptors were gathered from a girl between 5 and 17 years old with multiple sclerosis.

The genes are TRBV29-1 and TRBJ2-4, with 12 bases lining up with TRBD2. The last part of the DNA fits TRBJ2-7 better; the J call may be wrong. This CDR3 has 16 residues. Germline assignment: CDR1 SQVTM and CDR2 ANQGSEA. This CDR3 is CSVELAGGPIQYEQYF. In DNA form, the CDR3 reads TGCAGCGTTGAACTAGCGGGAGGGCCTATTCAGTACGAGCAGTACTTC.

This clonotype was detected only once. The chain joins TRBV7-3 to TRBJ2-4; 12 bases align to TRBD2. V shed 0 bases and J 2 bases; nucleotides not matched to a gene: 11. Germline values: CDR1 SGHTA, CDR2 FQGTGA. The CDR3 spans 20 residues. This CDR3 reads CASSLTAPTLAGGTKNIQYF. The CDR3 region has the DNA TGTGCCAGCAGCTTAACGGCGCCTACCCTAGCGGGAGGGACCAAAAACATTCAGTACTTC. Filled out from reference TRBV7-3 and TRBJ2-4, the complete variable domain reads GAGVSQTPSNKVTEKGKYVELRCDPISGHTALYWYRQSLGQGPEFLIYFQGTGAADDSGLPNDRFFAVRPEGSVSTLKIQRTERGDSAVYLCASSLTAPTLAGGTKNIQYFGAGTRLSVL.

This clonotype has only one observation. The CDR3 loop reads CSVVMHNYEQYF. DNA of the CDR3: TGCAGCGTTGTCATGCACAACTACGAGCAGTACTTC. The chain joins TRBV29-1 to TRBJ2-5; D is undetermined. The J call may be wrong; the DNA end is better matched by TRBJ2-7. Germline loops: CDR1 SQVTM, CDR2 ANQGSEA. The CDR3 loop spans 12 amino acids.

The genes are TRBV20-1 and TRBJ1-2; 8 positions agree with TRBD1. The CDR3 runs 14 residues. V shed 3 bases and J 4 bases; nucleotides not matched to a gene: 7. Germline V gene lookup returns CDR1 DFQATT and CDR2 SNEGSKA (reference sequence). The CDR3 here is CSASPTGVSYGYTF. CDR3 in DNA: TGCAGTGCTAGCCCGACAGGGGTCTCCTATGGCTACACCTTC.

The CDR3 protein is CASSFQIYEQYF. CDR3 DNA: TGTGCCAGCAGCTTCCAAATCTACGAGCAGTACTTC. V is TRBV7-2 and J is TRBJ2-7; D remains unclear. This CDR3 has 12 residues. CDR1 and CDR2 (germline): SGHTA, FQGNSA. Trimming stripped 3 bases from V and 3 bases from J, with 6 bases between.

The chain combines TRBV4-1 with TRBJ1-2, with D possibly being TRBD1 (6 bases). Germline-derived CDR1 and CDR2 are MGHRA and YSYEKL. The CDR3 runs to 12 residues. Trimming took 3 bases from V and 4 from J, leaving 6 bases between them. The CDR3 DNA follows: TGCGCCAGCAGCCACAGGGGCTATGGCTACACCTTC. Its translation is CASSHRGYGYTF.

The V and J genes are TRBV6-1 and TRBJ1-4; no firm D call. V was clipped by 6 bases and J by 7 bases, with 15 bases between them. From germline, CDR1 is MNHNS and CDR2 SASEGT. The CDR3 has 14 residues. The CDR3 sequence is CASRTGPETEKLFF. Here the CDR3 DNA reads TGTGCCAGCAGAACCGGGCCAGAAACTGAAAAACTGTTTTTT.

This clonotype was seen a few times. V and J are TRBV6-5 and TRBJ1-6, with D tentatively TRBD1 (5 bases). Germline CDR1 is MNHEY and CDR2 is SVGAGI. This CDR3 comprises 14 residues. Trimming left V 2 bases short and J 7 bases short, with 9 bases between. The CDR3 sequence is CASSYGRGNSPLHF. CDR3 nucleotide sequence: TGTGCCAGCAGTTACGGACGGGGGAATTCACCCCTCCACTTT.

The chain carries TRBV7-9 and TRBJ2-4, with D maybe TRBD2 (6 bases). The DNA end is more similar to TRBJ2-7, so the J call may be wrong. CDR3 length: 16 amino acids. Germline CDR1 reads SEHNR; CDR2 reads FQNEAQ (reference sequence). The CDR3 loop is CASSLEGPAGGYEQYF. The CDR3 nucleotides read TGTGCCAGCAGCTTAGAAGGGCCAGCGGGCGGATACGAGCAGTACTTC.

The rearrangement links TRBV20-1 to TRBJ1-4; weak D call: TRBD1 (5 bases). V lost 5 bases to trimming and J lost 4 bases, with 17 bases between them. The CDR3 is 15 amino acids. Germline V gene lookup returns CDR1 DFQATT and CDR2 SNEGSKA (reference sequence). The CDR3 coding sequence is TGCAGTGCTGTGAGGCGGGGCACGGATAATGAAAAACTGTTTTTT. The encoded protein is CSAVRRGTDNEKLFF.

The chain couples TRBV28 to TRBJ1-2, with D perhaps TRBD1 (5 bases). Germline V CDR1 and CDR2: MDHEN, SYDVKM. The V end lost 6 bases, the J end lost 1 base, and 21 bases lay between the germline ends. The CDR3 is 17 amino acids. CDR3 nucleotides: TGTGCCAGCAGCTTACCGGACGGGGGGAGGTATAACTATGGCTACACCTTC. Translating gives CASSLPDGGRYNYGYTF.

V gene TRBV12-3 or TRBV12-4 combines with J gene TRBJ1-6; possibly TRBD1 for D (6 bases). The CDR3 sequence is 13 residues long. V shed 3 bases and J shed 9 bases, with 9 bases lying between them. The CDR3 DNA sequence: TGTGCCAGCAGTTTGCAGGGGACTTCACCCCTCCACTTT. Translation gives CASSLQGTSPLHF.

This clonotype was seen a few times. This sequence joins TRBV10-3 and TRBJ2-1, with D uncertain. The CDR3 extends over 13 amino acids. Trimming pared 7 bases from V and 8 bases from J, leaving 15 bases between. Germline V gives CDR1 ENHRY, CDR2 SYGVKD. For the CDR3, the DNA is TGTGCCATCACCAACGGGCCTAGGCATGAGCAGTTCTTC. Protein product: CAITNGPRHEQFF.

V usage is TRBV5-1 and J usage is TRBJ2-1; 8 bases align to TRBD1. V was clipped by 0 bases and J by 7 bases; unmatched bases: 9. Germline assignment: CDR1 SGHRS and CDR2 YFSETQ. The CDR3 spans 16 residues. The CDR3 region is CASSLGFQGAWNEQFF. The CDR3 coding sequence is TGCGCCAGCAGCTTGGGATTCCAGGGGGCATGGAATGAGCAGTTCTTC.

In its sample, this clonotype was seen a few times. DNA for the CDR3: TGTGCCAGCAGCCCCCAGCCCACAGGGGTTCTTGGCTCTGGGGCCAACGTCCTGACTTTC. It yields the protein CASSPQPTGVLGSGANVLTF. This rearrangement joins TRBV9 to TRBJ2-6; 7 bases map to TRBD1. With 4 bases clipped from V and 0 bases from J, the junction kept 16 bases outside the gene matches. This CDR3 is 20 amino acids long. CDR1 and CDR2 (germline): SGDLS, YYNGEE. The full variable domain, its missing parts supplied by reference TRBV9 and TRBJ2-6, is DSGVTQTPKHLITATGQRVTLRCSPRSGDLSVYWYQQSLDQGLQFLIQYYNGEERAKGNILERFSAQQFPDLHSELNLSSLELGDSALYFCASSPQPTGVLGSGANVLTFGAGSRLTVL.

The rearrangement links TRBV7-2 to TRBJ2-7; D call uncertain. Between the trimmed V and J ends, which lost 3 bases and 2 bases, there was a span of 11 bases. This CDR3 region has 14 residues. CDR1 is SGHTA, CDR2 FQGNSA, per germline. The CDR3 nucleotides read TGTGCCAGCAGCTTCCTGCCCAAAACCTACGAGCAGTACTTC. Protein: CASSFLPKTYEQYF.

The genes are TRBV6-5 and TRBJ2-2, with 9 bases fitting TRBD2. Germline loops: CDR1 MNHEY, CDR2 SVGAGI. The CDR3 is 16 amino acids. V shed 5 bases and J 7 bases; nucleotides not matched to a gene: 11. CDR3 amino acids: CASSPLAGGPVGELFF. The CDR3 coding sequence is TGTGCCAGCAGTCCACTGGCGGGGGGGCCCGTCGGGGAGCTGTTTTTT.